This T cell receptor (beta chain) was profiled in a study of blood T cell repertoires in COVID-19. CDR1 and CDR2 (germline): MNHEY, SVGAGI. J lost 14 bases, V lost 5 bases, and 9 bases had no gene match. The CDR3 is made up of 12 amino acids. In the source study's methods: Reference gene primer amplification in the assay estimated nucleated cell counts. Clones were read by immunoSEQ multiplex PCR, and TCRdb kept only the in-frame ones, dropping some. V and J calls and clone size are those listed in that table; D and trimming were worked out from the DNA. The sample has roughly 200,000 clones, nearly 90% seen once. Seattle participants joined during active infection and were tracked over time.

Sequenced input: peripheral blood. This rearrangement joins TRBV6-5 to TRBJ2-3; TRBD2 matches 8 bases. This clonotype was sampled from a man aged 50-60 years with COVID-19, enrolled during active disease. For the CDR3, the DNA is TGTGCCAGCAGTCGCGGGGGGACCCTGTTGTATTTT. Amino acids: CASSRGGTLLYF.